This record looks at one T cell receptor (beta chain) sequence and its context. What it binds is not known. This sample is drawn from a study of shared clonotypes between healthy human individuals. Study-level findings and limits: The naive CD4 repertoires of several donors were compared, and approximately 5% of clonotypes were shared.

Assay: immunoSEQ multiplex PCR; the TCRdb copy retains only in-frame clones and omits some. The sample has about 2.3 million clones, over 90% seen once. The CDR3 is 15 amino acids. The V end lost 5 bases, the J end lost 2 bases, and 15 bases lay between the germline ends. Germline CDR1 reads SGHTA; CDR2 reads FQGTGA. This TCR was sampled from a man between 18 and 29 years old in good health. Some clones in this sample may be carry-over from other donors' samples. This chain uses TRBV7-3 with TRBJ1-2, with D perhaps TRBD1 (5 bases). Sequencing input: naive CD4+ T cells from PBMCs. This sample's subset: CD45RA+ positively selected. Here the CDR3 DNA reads TGTGCCAGCAGCCCACAAGGCGGGGCAAACTATGGCTACACCTTC. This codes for CASSPQGGANYGYTF. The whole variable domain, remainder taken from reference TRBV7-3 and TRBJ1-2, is GAGVSQTPSNKVTEKGKYVELRCDPISGHTALYWYRQSLGQGPEFLIYFQGTGAADDSGLPNDRFFAVRPEGSVSTLKIQRTERGDSAVYLCASSPQGGANYGYTFGSGTRLTVV.